This TCR beta chain appears in the sequencing data of a study of blood T cell repertoires in COVID-19. The data were produced by immunoSEQ multiplex PCR, yet TCRdb's version contains in-frame clones alone and is incomplete. The data show just over 350,000 clones, with roughly 87% seen just once and 2.5% to 3% held by the top ten. Looked up from germline, CDR1 is SGHTA and CDR2 is FQGNSA. This CDR3 contains 13 residues. V lost 8 bases, J lost 6 bases, and 5 bases stayed unmatched. The origin of this receptor is a woman aged 25 to 39 who had recovered from COVID-19. The chain couples TRBV7-2 to TRBJ1-4; 8 positions agree with TRBD1. Sequencing input: PBMCs or T cells enriched from blood (not recorded which). The CDR3 nucleotides read TGTGCCAGCGGCACAGGGGGTTATGAAAAACTGTTTTTT. As protein: CASGTGGYEKLFF.